This T cell receptor beta chain was documented in a study of T cell repertoires in cytomegalovirus infection. Study-wide context: It was recently identified HLA-C-restricted and well-studied HLA-B-restricted CMV epitopes that the study used. Whole-study findings and limits: Ex vivo, HLA-C-restricted CMV-specific TCR beta clonotypes prevailed over the rest of the response.

In germline, CDR1 is MDHEN, CDR2 SYDVKM. The trim removed 2 bases at V and 4 bases at J, leaving 6 bases unmatched. This CDR3 has 16 residues. MiXCR was run by TCRdb on the reads, yielding one entry per CDR3 protein. The sample includes approximately 730,000 distinct CDR3 sequences, roughly a third of them seen just once. About this clonotype: As yet, its antigen is unknown.

The TCR sequence derives from a human donor in good health (CMV status not recorded). Some clones in this sample may be carry-over from other donors' samples. The material was cultured PBMCs, obtained from culture after CMV antigen stimulation. This chain links TRBV28 with TRBJ2-3; TRBD2 agrees at 10 bases. Here the CDR3 DNA reads TGTGCCAGCAGTTTAGCCCGAGCGGGGGGGGCAGATACGCAGTATTTT. It is translated as CASSLARAGGADTQYF.